Presented here are 2 T cell receptor beta chains from one specimen sequenced in a study of T cell clones after liver transplantation (dated by TCRdb to between 2018 and 2021). The time point label, read with the paper, signifies: pre-transplant. Library generation was performed with the immunoSEQ multiplex PCR assay. Not all clones reach the TCRdb copy of this immuneACCESS table, which keeps in-frame sequences only. Checked studies attribute under half of the gap to unresolved V genes and leave the rest unexplained. The sample table holds tens of thousands of clones, of which about 81% were seen once. Approximately 8.5% of the sample belongs to the ten largest clones. The sample here was CD4+ T cells from blood, taken before liver transplant. Receptor source: a human donor who received a liver transplant.

This chain uses TRBV29-1 with TRBJ1-2, with D perhaps matching TRBD1 (6 bases). With 3 bases removed from V and 7 bases from J, the gap between germline ends came to 12 bases. The CDR3 covers 12 residues. Per germline, CDR1 SQVTM and CDR2 ANQGSEA. The CDR3 protein is CSVEIGGGGYTF. The CDR3 bases are TGCAGCGTTGAGATCGGAGGGGGTGGCTACACCTTC.

This clone was recorded once. The chain couples TRBV19 to TRBJ1-1; 10 nucleotides line up with TRBD1. The V gene's germline CDR1 is LNHDA and CDR2 SQIVND (reference sequence). This CDR3 is built from 18 residues. Losses at the gene ends were 0 bases for V and 6 bases for J; bases not matched to a gene: 13. CDR3 sequence: CASSIDRAQTGGRPEAFF. The CDR3 DNA sequence: TGTGCCAGTAGTATAGATCGGGCTCAGACAGGGGGCAGACCTGAAGCTTTCTTT.